The sequence of this TCR beta chain was determined in a study of blood T cell repertoires in COVID-19. Trimming stripped 4 bases from V and 5 bases from J, with 9 bases between. The CDR3 sequence is 12 residues long. Germline V gene lookup returns CDR1 MNHEY and CDR2 SVGAGI. The data were produced by immunoSEQ multiplex PCR, yet TCRdb's version contains in-frame clones alone and is incomplete. The table shows some 160,000 clones, with roughly 90% occurring only once. This TCR was recovered from a woman aged 45-65 years who had recovered from COVID-19. Sequenced input: PBMCs or T cells enriched from blood (not recorded which). The V and J genes are TRBV6-5 and TRBJ2-7; maybe TRBD2 (5 bases). Here the CDR3 DNA reads TGTGCCAGCAGTTTGGAGGCTAACGAGCAGTACTTC. Its protein product is CASSLEANEQYF.